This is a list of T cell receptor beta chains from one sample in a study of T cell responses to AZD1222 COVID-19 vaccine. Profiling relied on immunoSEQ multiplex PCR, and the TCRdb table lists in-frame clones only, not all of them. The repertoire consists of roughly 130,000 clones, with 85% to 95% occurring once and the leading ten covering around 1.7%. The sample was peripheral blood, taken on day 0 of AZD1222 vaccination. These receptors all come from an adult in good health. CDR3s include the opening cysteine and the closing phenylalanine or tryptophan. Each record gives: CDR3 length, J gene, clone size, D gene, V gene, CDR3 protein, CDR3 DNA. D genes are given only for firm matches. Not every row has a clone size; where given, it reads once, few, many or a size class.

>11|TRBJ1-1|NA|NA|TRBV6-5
CASRRGSEAFF
TGTGCCAGCAGAAGGGGGTCTGAAGCTTTCTTT
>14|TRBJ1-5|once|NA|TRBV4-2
CASSQYDSNQPQHF
TGTGCCAGCAGCCAGTATGACAGCAATCAGCCCCAGCATTTT
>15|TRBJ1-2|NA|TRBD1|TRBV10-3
CAISGDRGANYGYTF
TGTGCCATCAGTGGGGACAGGGGCGCTAACTATGGCTACACCTTC
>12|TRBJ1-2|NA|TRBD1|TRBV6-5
CASSGTGYGYTF
TGTGCCAGCAGCGGGACAGGGTATGGCTACACCTTC
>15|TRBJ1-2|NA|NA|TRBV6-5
CASSYGGGGTSGYTF
TGTGCCAGCAGTTACGGGGGAGGGGGGACCAGTGGCTACACCTTC
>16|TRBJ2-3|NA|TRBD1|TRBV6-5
CASSYFQGAISDTQYF
TGTGCCAGCAGTTACTTCCAGGGGGCGATTTCAGATACGCAGTATTTT
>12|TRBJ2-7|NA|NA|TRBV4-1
CASRDLAHEQYF
TGCGCCAGCAGGGATCTCGCGCACGAGCAGTACTTC
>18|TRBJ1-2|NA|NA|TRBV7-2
CASSLPPPLGSWVNGYTF
TGTGCCAGCAGCTTACCTCCACCACTGGGGTCCTGGGTCAACGGCTACACCTTC
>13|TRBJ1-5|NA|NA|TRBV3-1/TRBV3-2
CASSLRVGQPQHF
TGTGCCAGCAGCCTCAGGGTTGGACAGCCCCAGCATTTT
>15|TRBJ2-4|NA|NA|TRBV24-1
CATGAGGLGTNIQYF
TGTGCGACGGGGGCGGGTGGTCTAGGGACGAACATTCAGTACTTC
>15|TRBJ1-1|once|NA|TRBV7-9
CASRPVTGKNTEAFF
TGTGCCAGCAGACCCGTGACGGGGAAGAACACTGAAGCTTTCTTT
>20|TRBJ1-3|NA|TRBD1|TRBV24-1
CATSDPTNETGGVTGNTIYF
TGTGCCACCAGTGACCCCACCAACGAGACAGGGGGTGTTACTGGAAACACCATATATTTT
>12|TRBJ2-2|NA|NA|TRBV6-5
CASSSNTGELFF
TGTGCCAGCAGCTCGAACACCGGGGAGCTGTTTTTT
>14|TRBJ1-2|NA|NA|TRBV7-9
CASSLISHSYGYTF
TGTGCCAGCAGCCTTATTTCCCACTCCTATGGCTACACCTTC
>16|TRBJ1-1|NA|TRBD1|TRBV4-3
CASSQVSQGENTEAFF
TGCGCCAGCAGCCAAGTCTCCCAGGGGGAGAACACTGAAGCTTTCTTT
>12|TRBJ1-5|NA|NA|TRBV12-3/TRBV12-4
CASRPESGDEHF
TGTGCCAGCAGGCCCGAATCGGGGGATGAGCATTTT